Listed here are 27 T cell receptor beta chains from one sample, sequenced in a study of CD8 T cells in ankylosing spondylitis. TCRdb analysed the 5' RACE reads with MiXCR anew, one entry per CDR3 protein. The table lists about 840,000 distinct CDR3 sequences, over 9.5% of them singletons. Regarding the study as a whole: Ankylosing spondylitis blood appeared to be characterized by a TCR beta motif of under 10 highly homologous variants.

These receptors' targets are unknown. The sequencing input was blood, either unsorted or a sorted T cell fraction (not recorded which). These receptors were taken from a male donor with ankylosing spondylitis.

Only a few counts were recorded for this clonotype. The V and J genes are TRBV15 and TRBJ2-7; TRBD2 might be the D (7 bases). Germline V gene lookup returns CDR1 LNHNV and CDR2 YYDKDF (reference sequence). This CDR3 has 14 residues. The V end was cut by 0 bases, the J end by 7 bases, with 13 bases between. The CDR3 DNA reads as TGTGCCACCAGCAGAGATCGGGGGGCAAGGGAGCAGTACTTC. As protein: CATSRDRGAREQYF.

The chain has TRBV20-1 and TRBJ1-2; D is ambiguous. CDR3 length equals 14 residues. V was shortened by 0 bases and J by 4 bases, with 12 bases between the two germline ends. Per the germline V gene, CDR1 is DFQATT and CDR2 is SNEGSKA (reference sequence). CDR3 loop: CSARDLGVGYGYTF. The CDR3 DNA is TGCAGTGCTAGAGATCTGGGAGTTGGCTATGGCTACACCTTC.

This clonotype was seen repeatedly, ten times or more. The CDR3 is CSATRRRDRGLGYTF. Written as DNA, the CDR3 is TGCAGTGCTACCAGAAGACGGGACAGGGGTTTGGGCTACACCTTC. This sequence joins TRBV20-1 and TRBJ1-2, with TRBD1 matching 10 bases. Germline CDR1 reads DFQATT; CDR2 reads SNEGSKA (reference sequence). This CDR3 region has 15 residues. J was trimmed by 8 bases and V by 4 bases; bases with no gene match: 13.

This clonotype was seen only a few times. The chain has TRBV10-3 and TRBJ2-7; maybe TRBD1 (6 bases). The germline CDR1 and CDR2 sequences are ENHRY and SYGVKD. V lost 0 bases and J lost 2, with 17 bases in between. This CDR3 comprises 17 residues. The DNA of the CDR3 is TGTGCCATCAGTGAGTCTCAGGGTGGGGGCCTCGCCTACGAGCAGTACTTC. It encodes CAISESQGGGLAYEQYF.

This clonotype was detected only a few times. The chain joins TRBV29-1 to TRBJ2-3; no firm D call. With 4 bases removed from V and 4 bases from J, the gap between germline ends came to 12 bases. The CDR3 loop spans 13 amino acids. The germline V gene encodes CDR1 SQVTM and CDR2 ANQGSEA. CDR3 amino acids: CSVGGGLSDTQYF. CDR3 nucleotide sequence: TGCAGCGTTGGAGGTGGGCTATCAGATACGCAGTATTTT.

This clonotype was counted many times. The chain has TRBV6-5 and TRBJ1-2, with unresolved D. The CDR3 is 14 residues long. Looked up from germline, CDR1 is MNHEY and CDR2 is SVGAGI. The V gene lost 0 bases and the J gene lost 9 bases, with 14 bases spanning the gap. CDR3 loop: CASSYSRGSLRYTF. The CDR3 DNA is TGTGCCAGCAGTTACTCGAGAGGGAGTTTACGCTACACCTTC.

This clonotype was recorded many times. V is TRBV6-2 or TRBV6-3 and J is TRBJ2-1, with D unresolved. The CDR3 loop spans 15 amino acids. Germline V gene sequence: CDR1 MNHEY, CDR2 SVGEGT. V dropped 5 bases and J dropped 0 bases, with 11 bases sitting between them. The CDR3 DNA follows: TGTGCCAGCAGTCCCCTGACTCCCTCCTACAATGAGCAGTTCTTC. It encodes CASSPLTPSYNEQFF.

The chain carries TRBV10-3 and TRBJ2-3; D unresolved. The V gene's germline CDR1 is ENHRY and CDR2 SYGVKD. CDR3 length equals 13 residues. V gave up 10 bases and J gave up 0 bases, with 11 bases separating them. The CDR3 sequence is CATWLGSTDTQYF. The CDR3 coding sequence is TGTGCCACCTGGTTAGGCAGCACAGATACGCAGTATTTT.

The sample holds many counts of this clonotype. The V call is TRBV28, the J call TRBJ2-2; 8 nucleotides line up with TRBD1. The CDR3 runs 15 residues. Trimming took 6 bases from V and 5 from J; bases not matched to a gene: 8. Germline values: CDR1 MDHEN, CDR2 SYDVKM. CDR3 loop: CASSMTGVRTGELFF. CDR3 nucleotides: TGTGCCAGCAGCATGACAGGGGTACGGACCGGGGAGCTGTTTTTT.

DNA for the CDR3: TGTGCCAGCAGTGCCCGGTGGCTGATTAACACCGGGGAGCTGTTTTTT. This gives the protein CASSARWLINTGELFF. The gene calls are TRBV27 and TRBJ2-2; D is ambiguous. Germline values: CDR1 MNHEY, CDR2 SMNVEV (reference sequence). Between the trimmed V and J ends, which lost 5 bases and 2 bases, there was a span of 15 bases. The CDR3 runs 16 residues.

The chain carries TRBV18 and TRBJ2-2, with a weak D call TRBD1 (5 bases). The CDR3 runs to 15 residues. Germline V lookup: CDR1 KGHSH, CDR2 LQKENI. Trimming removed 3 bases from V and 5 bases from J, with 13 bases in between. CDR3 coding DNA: TGTGCCAGCTCACCTCGACAGATTGGGACCGGGGAGCTGTTTTTT. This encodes CASSPRQIGTGELFF. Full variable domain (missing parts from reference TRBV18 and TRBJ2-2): NAGVMQNPRHLVRRRGQEARLRCSPMKGHSHVYWYRQLPEEGLKFMVYLQKENIIDESGMPKERFSAEFPKEGPSILRIQQVVRGDSAAYFCASSPRQIGTGELFFGEGSRLTVL.

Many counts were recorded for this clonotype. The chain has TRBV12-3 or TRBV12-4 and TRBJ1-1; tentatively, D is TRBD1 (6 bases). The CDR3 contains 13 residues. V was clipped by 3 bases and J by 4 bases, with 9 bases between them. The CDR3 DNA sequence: TGTGCCAGCAGTTTGGCACAGGGCACTGAAGCTTTCTTT. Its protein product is CASSLAQGTEAFF.

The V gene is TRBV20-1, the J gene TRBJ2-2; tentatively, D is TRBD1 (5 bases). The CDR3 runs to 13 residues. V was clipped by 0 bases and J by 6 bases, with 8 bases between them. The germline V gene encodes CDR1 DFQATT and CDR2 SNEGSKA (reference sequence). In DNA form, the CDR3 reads TGCAGTGCTAGAGATCAGGGATCCGGGGAGCTGTTTTTT. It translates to CSARDQGSGELFF.

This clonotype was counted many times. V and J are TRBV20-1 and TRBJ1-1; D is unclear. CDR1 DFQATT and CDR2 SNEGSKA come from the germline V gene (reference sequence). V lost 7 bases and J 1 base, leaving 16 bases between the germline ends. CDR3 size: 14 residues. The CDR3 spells CSVPGLTANTEAFF. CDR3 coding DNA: TGCAGTGTACCGGGTTTGACGGCGAACACTGAAGCTTTCTTT.

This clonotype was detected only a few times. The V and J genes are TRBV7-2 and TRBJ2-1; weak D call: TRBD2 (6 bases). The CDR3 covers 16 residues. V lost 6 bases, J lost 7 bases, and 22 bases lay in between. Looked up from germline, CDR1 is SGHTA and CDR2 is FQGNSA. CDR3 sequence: CASRPRNAGSRNEQFF. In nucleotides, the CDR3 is TGTGCCAGCAGGCCCCGTAATGCCGGGAGTCGGAATGAGCAGTTCTTC.

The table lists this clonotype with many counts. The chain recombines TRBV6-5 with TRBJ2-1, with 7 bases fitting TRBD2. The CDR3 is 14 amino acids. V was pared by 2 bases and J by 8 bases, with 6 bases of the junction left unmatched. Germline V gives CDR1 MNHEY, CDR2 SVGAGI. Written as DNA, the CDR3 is TGTGCCAGCAGTTACGCGGGAGTGGGGGATGAGCAGTTCTTC. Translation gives CASSYAGVGDEQFF.

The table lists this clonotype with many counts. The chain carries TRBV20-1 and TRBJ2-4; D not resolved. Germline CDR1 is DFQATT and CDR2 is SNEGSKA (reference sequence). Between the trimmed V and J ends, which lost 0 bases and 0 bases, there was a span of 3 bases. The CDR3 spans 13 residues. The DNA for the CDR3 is TGCAGTGCTAGAGACCTAGCCAAAAACATTCAGTACTTC. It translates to CSARDLAKNIQYF.

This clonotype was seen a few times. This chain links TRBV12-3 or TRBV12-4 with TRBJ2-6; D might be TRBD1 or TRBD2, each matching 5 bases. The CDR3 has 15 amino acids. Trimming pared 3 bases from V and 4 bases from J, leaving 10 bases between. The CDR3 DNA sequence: TGTGCCAGCAGTTTGGGACCTTCCGGGGCCAACGTCCTGACTTTC. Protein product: CASSLGPSGANVLTF.

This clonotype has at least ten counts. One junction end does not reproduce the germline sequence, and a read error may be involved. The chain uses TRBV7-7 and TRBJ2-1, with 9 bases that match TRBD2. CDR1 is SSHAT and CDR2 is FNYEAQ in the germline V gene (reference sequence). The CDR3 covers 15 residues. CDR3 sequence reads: CASSSLAGRYNEQFF. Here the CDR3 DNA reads TGTGCTAGCAGCTCCCTAGCGGGACGGTACAATGAGCAGTTCTTC.

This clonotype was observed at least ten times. The CDR3 nucleotides are TGCAGTGCTGTACCGGGACAGGGCGTGACAGATACGCAGTATTTT. Translating gives CSAVPGQGVTDTQYF. The chain joins TRBV20-1 to TRBJ2-3; 9 nucleotides agree with TRBD1. The CDR3 has 15 residues. Germline V CDR1 and CDR2: DFQATT, SNEGSKA (reference sequence). V lost 5 bases, J lost 3 bases, and 9 bases stayed unmatched.

The CDR3 bases are TGTGCCAGCAGCTCCCCGCCGGGACAGGGCCGGTACGAGCAGTACTTC. It is translated as CASSSPPGQGRYEQYF. The rearrangement joins TRBV7-2 to TRBJ2-7, with 9 bases aligning to TRBD1. Germline CDR1 is SGHTA and CDR2 is FQGNSA. Trimming took 4 bases from V and 4 from J; bases not matched to a gene: 11. CDR3 length: 16 residues.

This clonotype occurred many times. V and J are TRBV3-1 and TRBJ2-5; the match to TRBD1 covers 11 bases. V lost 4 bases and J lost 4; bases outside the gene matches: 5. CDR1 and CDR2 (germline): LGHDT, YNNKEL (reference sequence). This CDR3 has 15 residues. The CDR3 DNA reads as TGTGCCAGCAGCCCCAGGGACAGGGGGGTAGAGACCCAGTACTTC. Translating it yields CASSPRDRGVETQYF.

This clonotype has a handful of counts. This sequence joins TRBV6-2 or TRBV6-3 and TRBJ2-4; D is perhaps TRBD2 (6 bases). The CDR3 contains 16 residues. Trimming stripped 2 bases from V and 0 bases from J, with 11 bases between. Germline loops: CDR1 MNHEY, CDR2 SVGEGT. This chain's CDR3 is CASSYPVSGAKNIQYF. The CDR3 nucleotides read TGTGCCAGCAGTTACCCGGTTAGCGGAGCCAAAAACATTCAGTACTTC.

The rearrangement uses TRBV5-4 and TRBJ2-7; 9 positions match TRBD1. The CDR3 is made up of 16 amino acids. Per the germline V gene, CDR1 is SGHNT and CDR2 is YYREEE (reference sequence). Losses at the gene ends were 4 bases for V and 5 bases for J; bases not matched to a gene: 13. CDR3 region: CASSPSLGTGSHEQYF. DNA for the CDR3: TGTGCCAGCAGCCCCTCCCTCGGGACAGGGTCCCACGAGCAGTACTTC.

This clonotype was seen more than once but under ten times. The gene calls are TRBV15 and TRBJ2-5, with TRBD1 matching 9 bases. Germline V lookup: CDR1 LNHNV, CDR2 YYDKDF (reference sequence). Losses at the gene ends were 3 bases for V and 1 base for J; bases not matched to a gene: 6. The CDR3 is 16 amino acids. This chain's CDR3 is CATSSVGTGSQETQYF. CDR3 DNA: TGTGCCACCAGCAGTGTTGGGACAGGGTCCCAAGAGACCCAGTACTTC. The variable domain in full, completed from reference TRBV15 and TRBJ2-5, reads DAMVIQNPRYQVTQFGKPVTLSCSQTLNHNVMYWYQQKSSQAPKLLFHYYDKDFNNEADTPDNFQSRRPNTSFCFLDIRSPGLGDTAMYLCATSSVGTGSQETQYFGPGTRLLVL.

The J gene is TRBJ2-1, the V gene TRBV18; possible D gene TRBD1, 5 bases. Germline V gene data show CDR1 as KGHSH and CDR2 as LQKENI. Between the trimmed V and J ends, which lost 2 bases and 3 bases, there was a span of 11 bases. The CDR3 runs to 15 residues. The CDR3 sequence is CASSPGRVIYNEQFF. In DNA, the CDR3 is TGTGCCAGCTCACCAGGCAGGGTAATCTACAATGAGCAGTTCTTC.

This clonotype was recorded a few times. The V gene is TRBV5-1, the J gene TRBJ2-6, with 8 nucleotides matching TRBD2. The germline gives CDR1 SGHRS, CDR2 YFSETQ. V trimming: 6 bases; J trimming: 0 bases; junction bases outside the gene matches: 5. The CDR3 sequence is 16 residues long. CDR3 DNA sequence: TGCGCCAGCATAGGGAGCGGGGGCTCTGGGGCCAACGTCCTGACTTTC. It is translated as CASIGSGGSGANVLTF.